The rows below give T cell receptor beta chains drawn from one sample of a study of blood T cell repertoires in COVID-19. Profiled with immunoSEQ multiplex PCR; TCRdb holds only in-frame clones, not every one. The sample shows 250,000 or so clones, approximately 86% of them seen only once. Sequencing was done on a sample of PBMCs or T cells enriched from blood (not recorded which). These TCRs come from a woman between 50 and 59 years old who had recovered from COVID-19. CDR3s include the opening cysteine and the closing phenylalanine or tryptophan. The order of the fields is V gene, J gene, CDR3 protein.

TRBV3-1/TRBV3-2	TRBJ1-6	CASSQTARYSPLHF
TRBV2	TRBJ2-3	CASSGLTGRDTQYF
TRBV27	TRBJ1-6	CASSLGGQLNSPLHF
TRBV2	TRBJ1-5	CASSDWDRALGQPQHF
TRBV27	TRBJ2-2	CASSTPEEGTGELFF
TRBV19	TRBJ1-4	CASSMGQGKTNEKLFF
TRBV6-5	TRBJ1-2	CASRDPGEANYGYTF
TRBV30	TRBJ1-4	CAWSRSGDNEKLFF
TRBV11-2	TRBJ2-1	CASSRIGTRLYNEQFF
TRBV27	TRBJ2-7	CASSFATSGSSPYEQYF
TRBV3-1/TRBV3-2	TRBJ2-5	CASSQGPGLQETQYF
TRBV6-6	TRBJ2-3	CASQSGRDLDTQYF
TRBV10-2	TRBJ2-1	CASSLQGASVNEQFF